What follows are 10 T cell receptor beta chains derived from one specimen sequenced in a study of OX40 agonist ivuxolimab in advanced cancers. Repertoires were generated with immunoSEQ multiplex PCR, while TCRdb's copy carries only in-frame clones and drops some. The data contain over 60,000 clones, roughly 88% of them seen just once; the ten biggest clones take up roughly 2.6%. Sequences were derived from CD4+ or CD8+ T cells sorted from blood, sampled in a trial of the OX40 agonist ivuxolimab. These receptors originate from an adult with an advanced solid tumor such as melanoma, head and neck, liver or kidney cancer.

Written as DNA, the CDR3 is TGTGCCAGCAGCTTAACGGCAGGATCCGGGGAGCTGTTTTTT. Translating gives CASSLTAGSGELFF. This sequence joins TRBV7-3 and TRBJ2-2; no firm D call. Germline loops: CDR1 SGHTA, CDR2 FQGTGA. Trimming took 0 bases from V and 6 from J, leaving 8 bases between them. The CDR3 is 14 amino acids.

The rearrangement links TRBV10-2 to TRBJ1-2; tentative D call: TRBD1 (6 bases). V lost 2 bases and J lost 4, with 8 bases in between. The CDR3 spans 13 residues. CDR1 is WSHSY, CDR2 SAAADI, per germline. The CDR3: CASSEPGAYGYTF. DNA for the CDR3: TGCGCCAGCAGTGAGCCAGGGGCCTATGGCTACACCTTC.

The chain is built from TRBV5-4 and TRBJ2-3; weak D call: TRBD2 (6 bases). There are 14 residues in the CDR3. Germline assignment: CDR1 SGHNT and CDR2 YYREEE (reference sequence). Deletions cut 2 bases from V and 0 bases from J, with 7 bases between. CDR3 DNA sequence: TGTGCCAGCAGCTTAGGAGGGAGCACAGATACGCAGTATTTT. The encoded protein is CASSLGGSTDTQYF. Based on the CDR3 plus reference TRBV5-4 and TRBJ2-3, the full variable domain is ETGVTQSPTHLIKTRGQQVTLRCSSQSGHNTVSWYQQALGQGPQFIFQYYREEENGRGNFPPRFSGLQFPNYSSELNVNALELDDSALYLCASSLGGSTDTQYFGPGTRLTVL.

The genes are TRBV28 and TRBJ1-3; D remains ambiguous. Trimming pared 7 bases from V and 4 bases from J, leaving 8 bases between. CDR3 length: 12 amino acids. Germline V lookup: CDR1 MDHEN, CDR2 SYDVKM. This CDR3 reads CASTELGNTIYF. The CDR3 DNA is TGTGCCAGCACGGAGCTCGGAAACACCATATATTTT.

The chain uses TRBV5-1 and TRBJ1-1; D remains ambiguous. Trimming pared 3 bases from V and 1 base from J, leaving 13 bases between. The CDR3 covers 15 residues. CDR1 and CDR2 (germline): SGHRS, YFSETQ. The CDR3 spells CASSSGGGRNTEAFF. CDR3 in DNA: TGCGCCAGCAGCTCGGGCGGAGGGCGGAACACTGAAGCTTTCTTT.

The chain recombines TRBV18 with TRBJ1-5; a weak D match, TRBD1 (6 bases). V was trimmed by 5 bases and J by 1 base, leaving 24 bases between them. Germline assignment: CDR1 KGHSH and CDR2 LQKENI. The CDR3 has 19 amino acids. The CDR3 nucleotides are TGTGCCAGCTCAACAACGCGTTTATCCGGGACACTCAGCAATCAGCCCCAGCATTTT. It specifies CASSTTRLSGTLSNQPQHF.

CDR3 DNA sequence: TGCGCCAGCAGCGTAGGCGGGGGATCTTCCTACGAGCAGTACTTC. Its protein is CASSVGGGSSYEQYF. The chain couples TRBV5-1 to TRBJ2-7; 7 bases line up with TRBD2. CDR3 length equals 15 residues. Germline V lookup: CDR1 SGHRS, CDR2 YFSETQ. With V trimmed by 4 bases and J by 1 base, 8 bases remained unmatched.

CDR3 coding DNA: TGTGCCAGCAGTTTCGGGCCAAGGCTACCCCTCCACTTT. Residues: CASSFGPRLPLHF. The V gene is TRBV27, the J gene TRBJ1-6; no clear D. This CDR3 is 13 amino acids long. Germline values: CDR1 MNHEY, CDR2 SMNVEV (reference sequence). The V end was cut by 3 bases, the J end by 12 bases, with 12 bases between.

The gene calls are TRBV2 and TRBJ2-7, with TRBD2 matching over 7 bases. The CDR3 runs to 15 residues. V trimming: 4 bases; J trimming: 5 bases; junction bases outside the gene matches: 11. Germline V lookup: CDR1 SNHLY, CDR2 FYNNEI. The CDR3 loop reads CASSGGRGLRHEQYF. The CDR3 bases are TGTGCCAGCAGTGGAGGGCGGGGGTTGAGACACGAGCAGTACTTC.

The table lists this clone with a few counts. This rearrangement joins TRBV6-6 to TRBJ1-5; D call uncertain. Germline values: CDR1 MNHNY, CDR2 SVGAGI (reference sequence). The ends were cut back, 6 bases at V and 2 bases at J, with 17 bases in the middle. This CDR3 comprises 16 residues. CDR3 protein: CASSPLWPLGNQPQHF. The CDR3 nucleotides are TGTGCCAGCAGCCCCCTATGGCCCCTGGGCAATCAGCCCCAGCATTTT.